These 6 T cell receptor beta chains originate from one sample sequenced in a study of T-cell reconstitution after alpha-beta-depleted transplantation in children. Unique molecular identifiers were incorporated when the TCRbeta library was constructed. TCRdb reprocessed the PCR reads with MiXCR, giving one entry per CDR3 protein. The table records over 550,000 distinct CDR3 sequences, over 9.5% of them present only once. Sequenced here: PBMCs from the stem cell graft donor, sampled from the stem cell graft. These receptors were collected from a human donor who donated a stem cell graft to a child with acute myeloid leukemia.

This clonotype was observed at least ten times. The rearrangement links TRBV20-1 to TRBJ2-1; 8 bases fit TRBD1. V lost 3 bases and J lost 7; bases outside the gene matches: 8. The CDR3 consists of 14 residues. Germline lookup yields CDR1 DFQATT and CDR2 SNEGSKA (reference sequence). The CDR3 DNA is TGCAGTGCTAGCTACCGGACAGGGTGGAATGAGCAGTTCTTC. This translates into CSASYRTGWNEQFF.

The chain couples TRBV21-1 to TRBJ2-3. TRBV21-1 is recorded as a pseudogene. The CDR3 has 14 residues. CDR3 bases: TGTGCCAGCAGCGTCATTCCTAGCACAGATACGCAGTATTTT. This sequence encodes CASSVIPSTDTQYF.

This rearrangement joins TRBV27 to TRBJ2-2; 7 bases line up with TRBD2. CDR1 MNHEY and CDR2 SMNVEV come from the germline V gene (reference sequence). After removal of 2 bases from V and 2 bases from J, the junction contained 2 bases not matched to a gene. This CDR3 is built from 15 residues. This CDR3 is CASSLAGVNTGELFF. As DNA, the CDR3 is TGTGCCAGCAGTTTAGCGGGGGTCAACACCGGGGAGCTGTTTTTT.

This clonotype was observed a handful of times. The genes are TRBV20-1 and TRBJ2-1; 7 bases map to TRBD2. The ends lost 3 bases at V and 8 bases at J; junction bases unmatched: 10. CDR1 DFQATT and CDR2 SNEGSKA come from the germline V gene (reference sequence). There are 14 residues in the CDR3. The CDR3 region has the DNA TGCAGTGCTAGTGAGGCGGGAGCGGCCCATGAGCAGTTCTTC. Amino acids: CSASEAGAAHEQFF.

This clonotype occurred a few times. CDR3 in DNA: TGTGCCATCTCTATTCGCGGACAGAACTACGAGCAGTACTTC. This sequence encodes CAISIRGQNYEQYF. The J gene is TRBJ2-7, the V gene TRBV2; D is possibly TRBD1 (6 bases). Germline assignment: CDR1 SNHLY and CDR2 FYNNEI. CDR3 length equals 14 residues. The germline V and J ends were trimmed by 10 bases and 3 bases, with 19 bases remaining between them.

This clonotype was detected only a few times. The rearrangement joins TRBV7-2 to TRBJ2-3; 9 bases map to TRBD2. V was pared by 5 bases and J by 5 bases, with 11 bases of the junction left unmatched. Per germline, CDR1 SGHTA and CDR2 FQGNSA. CDR3 length equals 16 residues. As DNA, the CDR3 is TGTGCCAGCAGCCGCCCCTTTAGCGGGAGACAAGATACGCAGTATTTT. As protein: CASSRPFSGRQDTQYF.